This T cell receptor beta chain is drawn from a study of human T cells and chemical hapten exposure. Library preparation tagged each individual cDNA molecule with a unique molecular identifier. TCRdb called the RACE reads again in MiXCR, with one record for every CDR3 protein. Among 180,000 or so distinct CDR3 sequences listed, around 13% were seen once. Regarding the study as a whole: Counts of expanded TCRs at PT1 were positively correlated with patch test score.

Time point here: patch test 1, 2 weeks after DPC sensitization. The treatment was: therapeutic diphenylcyclopropenone sensitization with weekly scalp DPC. Blood sampling occurred before each patch-test application. Regarding this clonotype: What it recognizes is unknown.

This TCR derives from a woman in her 30s with alopecia areata. Some clones in this sample may be carry-over from other donors' samples. The specimen was whole blood, collected in connection with sensitization to the hapten diphenylcyclopropenone (DPC).

For the CDR3, the DNA is TGTGCCAGCACCCGTGGGACAGGGAGGGCTGAAGCTTTCTTT. Protein: CASTRGTGRAEAFF. This chain joins TRBV11-2 and TRBJ1-1; 9 nucleotides align to TRBD1. J gave up 6 bases and V 7 bases, and 9 bases lay outside the gene matches. CDR1 is SGHAT, CDR2 FQNNGV, per germline. This CDR3 region has 14 residues. The full variable domain, rest sourced from reference TRBV11-2 and TRBJ1-1, is EAGVAQSPRYKIIEKRQSVAFWCNPISGHATLYWYQQILGQGPKLLIQFQNNGVVDDSQLPKDRFSAERLKGVDSTLKIQPAKLEDSAVYLCASTRGTGRAEAFFGQGTRLTVV.